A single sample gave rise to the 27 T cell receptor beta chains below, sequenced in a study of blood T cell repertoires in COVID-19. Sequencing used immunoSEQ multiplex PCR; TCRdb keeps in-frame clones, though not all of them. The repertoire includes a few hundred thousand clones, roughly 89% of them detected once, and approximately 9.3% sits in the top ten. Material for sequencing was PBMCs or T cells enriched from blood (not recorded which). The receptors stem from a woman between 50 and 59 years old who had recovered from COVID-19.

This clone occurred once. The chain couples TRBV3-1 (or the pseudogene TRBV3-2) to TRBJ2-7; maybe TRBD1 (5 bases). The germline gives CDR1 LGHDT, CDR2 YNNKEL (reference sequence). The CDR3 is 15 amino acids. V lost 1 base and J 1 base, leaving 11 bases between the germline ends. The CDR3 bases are TGTGCCAGCAGCCAAGGGGCGCCAGGGTCCTACGAGCAGTACTTC. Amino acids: CASSQGAPGSYEQYF.

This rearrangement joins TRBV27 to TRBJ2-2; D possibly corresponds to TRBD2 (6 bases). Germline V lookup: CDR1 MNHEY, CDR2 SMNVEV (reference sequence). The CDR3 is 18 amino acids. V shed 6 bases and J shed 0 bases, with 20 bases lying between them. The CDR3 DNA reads TGTGCCAGCAGCCCGCCGGCTTTTGGAGGGGCGAACACCGGGGAGCTGTTTTTT. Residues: CASSPPAFGGANTGELFF.

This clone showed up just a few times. CDR3 amino acids: CASSIRDREYEQYF. CDR3 bases: TGTGCCAGCAGCATCCGGGACAGGGAATACGAGCAGTACTTC. V gene TRBV7-9 combines with J gene TRBJ2-7, with 9 bases aligning to TRBD1. V dropped 5 bases and J dropped 4; count of bases not matched to a gene: 6. Germline V gene sequence: CDR1 SEHNR, CDR2 FQNEAQ (reference sequence). The CDR3 has 14 residues. Looking up the rest from reference TRBV7-9 and TRBJ2-7 gives the full variable domain: DTGVSQNPRHKITKRGQNVTFRCDPISEHNRLYWYRQTLGQGPEFLTYFQNEAQLEKSRLLSDRFSAERPKGSFSTLEIQRTEQGDSAMYLCASSIRDREYEQYFGPGTRLTVT.

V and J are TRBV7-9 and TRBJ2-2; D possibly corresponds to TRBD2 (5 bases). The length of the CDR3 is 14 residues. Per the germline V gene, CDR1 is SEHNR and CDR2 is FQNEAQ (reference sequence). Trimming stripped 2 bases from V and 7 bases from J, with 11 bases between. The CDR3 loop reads CASSLTGNRGELFF. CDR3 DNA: TGTGCCAGCAGCTTAACGGGAAACCGCGGGGAGCTGTTTTTT.

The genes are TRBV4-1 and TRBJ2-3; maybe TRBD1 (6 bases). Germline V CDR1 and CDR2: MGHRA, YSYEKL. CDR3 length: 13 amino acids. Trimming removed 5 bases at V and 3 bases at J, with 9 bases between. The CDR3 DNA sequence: TGCGCCAGCAGCGGACAGACTACAGATACGCAGTATTTT. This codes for CASSGQTTDTQYF.

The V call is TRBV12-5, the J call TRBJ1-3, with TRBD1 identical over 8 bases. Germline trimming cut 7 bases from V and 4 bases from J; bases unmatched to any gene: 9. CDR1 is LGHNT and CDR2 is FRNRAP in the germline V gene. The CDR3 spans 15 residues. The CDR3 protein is CASARQGLGGNTIYF. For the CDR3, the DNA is TGTGCTAGTGCCAGACAGGGGTTGGGCGGAAACACCATATATTTT. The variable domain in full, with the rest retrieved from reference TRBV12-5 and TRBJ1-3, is DARVTQTPRHKVTEMGQEVTMRCQPILGHNTVFWYRQTMMQGLELLAYFRNRAPLDDSGMPKDRFSAEMPDATLATLKIQPSEPRDSAVYFCASARQGLGGNTIYFGEGSWLTVV.

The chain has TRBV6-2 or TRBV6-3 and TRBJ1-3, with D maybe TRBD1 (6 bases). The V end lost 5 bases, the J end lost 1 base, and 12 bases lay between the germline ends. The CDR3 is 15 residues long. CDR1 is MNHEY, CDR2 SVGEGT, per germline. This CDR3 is CASSRPQGSGNTIYF. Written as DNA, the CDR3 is TGTGCCAGCAGTCGTCCACAGGGATCTGGAAACACCATATATTTT.

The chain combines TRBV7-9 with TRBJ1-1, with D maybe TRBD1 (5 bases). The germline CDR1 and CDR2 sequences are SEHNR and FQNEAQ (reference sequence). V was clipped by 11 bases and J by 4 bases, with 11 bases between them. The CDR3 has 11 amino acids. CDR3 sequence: CAGGAGTEAFF. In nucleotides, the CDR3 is TGTGCCGGCGGGGCGGGCACTGAAGCTTTCTTT. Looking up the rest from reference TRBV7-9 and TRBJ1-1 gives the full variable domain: DTGVSQNPRHKITKRGQNVTFRCDPISEHNRLYWYRQTLGQGPEFLTYFQNEAQLEKSRLLSDRFSAERPKGSFSTLEIQRTEQGDSAMYLCAGGAGTEAFFGQGTRLTVV.

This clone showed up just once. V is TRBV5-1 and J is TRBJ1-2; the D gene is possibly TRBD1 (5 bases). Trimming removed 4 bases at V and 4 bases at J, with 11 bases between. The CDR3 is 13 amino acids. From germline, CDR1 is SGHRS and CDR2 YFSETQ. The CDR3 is CASSPQETYGYTF. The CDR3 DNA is TGCGCCAGCAGCCCACAGGAAACCTATGGCTACACCTTC.

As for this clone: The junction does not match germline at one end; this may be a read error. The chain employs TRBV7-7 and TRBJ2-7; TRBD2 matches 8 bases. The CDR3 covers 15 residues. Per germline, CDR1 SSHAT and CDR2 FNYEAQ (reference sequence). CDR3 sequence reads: CASSLAWTSPYEQYF. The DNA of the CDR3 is TGTGCTAGCAGCTTAGCTTGGACTAGCCCCTACGAGCAGTACTTC.

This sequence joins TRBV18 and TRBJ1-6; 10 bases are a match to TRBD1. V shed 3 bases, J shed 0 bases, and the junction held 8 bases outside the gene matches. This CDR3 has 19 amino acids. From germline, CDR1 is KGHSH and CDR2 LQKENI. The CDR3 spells CASSPVRTGGYSYNSPLHF. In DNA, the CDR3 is TGTGCCAGCTCACCGGTACGGACAGGGGGATACTCCTATAATTCACCCCTCCACTTT. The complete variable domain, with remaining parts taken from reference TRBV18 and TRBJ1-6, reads NAGVMQNPRHLVRRRGQEARLRCSPMKGHSHVYWYRQLPEEGLKFMVYLQKENIIDESGMPKERFSAEFPKEGPSILRIQQVVRGDSAAYFCASSPVRTGGYSYNSPLHFGNGTRLTVT.

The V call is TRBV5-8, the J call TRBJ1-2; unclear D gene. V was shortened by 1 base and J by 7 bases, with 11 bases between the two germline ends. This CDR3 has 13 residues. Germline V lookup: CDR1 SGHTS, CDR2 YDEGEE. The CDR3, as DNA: TGTGCCAGCAGCTTGTGGCAGGAGGCTGGCTACACCTTC. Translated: CASSLWQEAGYTF.

The CDR3 DNA sequence: TGTGCCAGCAGCTCGAACTCCCGAGGTACGCAGTATTTT. Amino acids: CASSSNSRGTQYF. The chain carries TRBV7-2 and TRBJ2-3; D is undetermined. Germline V CDR1 and CDR2: SGHTA, FQGNSA. The CDR3 sequence is 13 residues long. V shed 4 bases and J shed 8 bases, with 13 bases lying between them.

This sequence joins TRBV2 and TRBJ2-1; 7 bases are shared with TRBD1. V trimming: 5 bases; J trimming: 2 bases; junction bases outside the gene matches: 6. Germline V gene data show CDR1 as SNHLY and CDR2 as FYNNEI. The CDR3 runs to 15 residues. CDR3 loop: CASSPRDRAYNEQFF. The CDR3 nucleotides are TGTGCCAGCAGTCCCCGGGACAGAGCCTACAATGAGCAGTTCTTC. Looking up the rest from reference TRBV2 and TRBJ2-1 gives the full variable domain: EPEVTQTPSHQVTQMGQEVILRCVPISNHLYFYWYRQILGQKVEFLVSFYNNEISEKSEIFDDQFSVERPDGSNFTLKIRSTKLEDSAMYFCASSPRDRAYNEQFFGPGTRLTVL.

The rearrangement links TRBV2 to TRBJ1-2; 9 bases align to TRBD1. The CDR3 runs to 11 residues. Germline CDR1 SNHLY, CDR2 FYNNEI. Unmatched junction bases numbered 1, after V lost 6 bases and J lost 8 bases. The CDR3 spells CASSGTGGYTF. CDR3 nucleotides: TGTGCCAGCAGCGGGACAGGGGGCTACACCTTC.

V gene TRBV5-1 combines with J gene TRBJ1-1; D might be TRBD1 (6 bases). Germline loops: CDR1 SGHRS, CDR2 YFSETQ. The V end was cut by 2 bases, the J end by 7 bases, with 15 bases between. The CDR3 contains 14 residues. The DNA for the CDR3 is TGCGCCAGCAGCTTAGGAGGGGGGGCGTTTGAAGCTTTCTTT. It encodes CASSLGGGAFEAFF.

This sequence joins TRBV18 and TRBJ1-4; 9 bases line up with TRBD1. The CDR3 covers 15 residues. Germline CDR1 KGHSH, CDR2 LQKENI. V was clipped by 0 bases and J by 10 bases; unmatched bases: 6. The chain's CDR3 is CASSPPPQGAGKLFF. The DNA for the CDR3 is TGTGCCAGCTCACCACCCCCACAGGGGGCCGGAAAACTGTTTTTT.

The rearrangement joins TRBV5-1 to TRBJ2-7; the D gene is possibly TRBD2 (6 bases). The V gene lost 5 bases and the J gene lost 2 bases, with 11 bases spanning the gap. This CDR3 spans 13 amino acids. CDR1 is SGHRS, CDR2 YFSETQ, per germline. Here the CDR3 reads CASRVGEAYEQYF. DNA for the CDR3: TGCGCCAGCAGGGTGGGGGAGGCCTACGAGCAGTACTTC.

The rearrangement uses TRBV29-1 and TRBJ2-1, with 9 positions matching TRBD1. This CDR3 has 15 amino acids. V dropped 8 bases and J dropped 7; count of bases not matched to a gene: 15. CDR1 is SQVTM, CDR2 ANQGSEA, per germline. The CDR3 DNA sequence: TGCAGCACCCTGACCCCGGGACAGGGTCAGAATGAGCAGTTCTTC. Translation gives CSTLTPGQGQNEQFF.

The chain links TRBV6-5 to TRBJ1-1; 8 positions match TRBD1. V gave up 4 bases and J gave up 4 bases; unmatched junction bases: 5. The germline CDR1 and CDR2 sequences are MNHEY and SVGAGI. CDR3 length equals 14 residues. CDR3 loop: CASSSGQGFTEAFF. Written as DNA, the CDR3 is TGTGCCAGCAGTTCCGGACAGGGATTCACTGAAGCTTTCTTT.

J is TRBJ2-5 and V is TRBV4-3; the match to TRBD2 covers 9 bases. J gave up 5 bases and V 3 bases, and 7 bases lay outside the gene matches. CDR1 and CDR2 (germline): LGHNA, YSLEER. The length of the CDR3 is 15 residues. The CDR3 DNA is TGCGCCAGCAGCCATAGTAGCGGGAGCGGGGAGACCCAGTACTTC. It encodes CASSHSSGSGETQYF.

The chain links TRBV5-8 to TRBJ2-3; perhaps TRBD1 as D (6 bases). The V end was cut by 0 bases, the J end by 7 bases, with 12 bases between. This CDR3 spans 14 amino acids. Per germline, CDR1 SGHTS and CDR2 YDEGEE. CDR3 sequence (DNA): TGTGCCAGCAGCTTGGGGGGGCCGCAAAATACGCAGTATTTT. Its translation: CASSLGGPQNTQYF.

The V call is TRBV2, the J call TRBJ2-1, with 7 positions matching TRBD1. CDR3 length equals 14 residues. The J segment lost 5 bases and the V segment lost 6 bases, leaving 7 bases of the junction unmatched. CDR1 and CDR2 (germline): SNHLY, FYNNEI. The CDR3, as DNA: TGTGCCAGCAGGCGGACAGGTGGAGACAATGAGCAGTTCTTC. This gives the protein CASRRTGGDNEQFF.

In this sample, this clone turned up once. The CDR3 region is CASSPQAFITEAFF. CDR3 bases: TGTGCCAGTAGCCCACAGGCTTTTATCACTGAAGCTTTCTTT. The V call is TRBV19, the J call TRBJ1-1; TRBD1 is a possible D gene (5 bases). Germline V lookup: CDR1 LNHDA, CDR2 SQIVND (reference sequence). The CDR3 is 14 amino acids. Trimming stripped 6 bases from V and 4 bases from J, with 15 bases between.

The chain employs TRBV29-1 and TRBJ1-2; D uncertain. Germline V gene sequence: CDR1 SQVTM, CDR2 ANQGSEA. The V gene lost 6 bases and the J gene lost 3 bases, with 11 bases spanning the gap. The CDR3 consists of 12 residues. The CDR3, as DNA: TGCAGCGTCGTGGCCGCTTACTATGGCTACACCTTC. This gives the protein CSVVAAYYGYTF. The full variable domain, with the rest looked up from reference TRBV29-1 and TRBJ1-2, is SAVISQKPSRDICQRGTSLTIQCQVDSQVTMMFWYRQQPGQSLTLIATANQGSEATYESGFVIDKFPISRPNLTFSTLTVSNMSPEDSSIYLCSVVAAYYGYTFGSGTRLTVV.

CDR3 nucleotide sequence: TGTGCCAGCAGCCAAGATCTAGGGGGGGAAGGCTACACCTTC. It yields the protein CASSQDLGGEGYTF. V and J are TRBV4-2 and TRBJ1-2; D might be TRBD1 (6 bases). The CDR3 runs 14 residues. V shed 0 bases and J shed 8 bases, with 13 bases lying between them. Germline V lookup: CDR1 LGHNA, CDR2 YNFKEQ.

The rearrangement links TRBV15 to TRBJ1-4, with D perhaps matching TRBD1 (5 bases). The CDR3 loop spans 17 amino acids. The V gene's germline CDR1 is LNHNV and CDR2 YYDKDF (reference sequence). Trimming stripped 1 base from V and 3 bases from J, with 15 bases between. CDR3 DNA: TGTGCCACCAGCAGAGCAGGGCCCTTAACATCTAATGAAAAACTGTTTTTT. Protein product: CATSRAGPLTSNEKLFF.